These T cell receptor beta chains were read from a single sample in a study of T cell responses to AZD1222 COVID-19 vaccine. Here immunoSEQ multiplex PCR was the method, and the copy in TCRdb shows in-frame clones only, minus some. The sample yields around 99,000 clones, 88% seen once. The sample in question was peripheral blood, obtained on day 0 of MenACWY control vaccination. These receptors were taken from an adult in good health. Each CDR3 is given with its conserved first and last residue. The order of the fields is V gene, D gene, CDR3 length, J gene, clone size, CDR3 DNA, CDR3 protein. D genes are given only for firm matches. The size entry is marked missing in some rows and otherwise reads once, few, many or a size class.

TRBV5-5	NA	16	TRBJ1-2	NA	TGTGCCAGCAGCTTGAAACAGGGAAGAGATAACTATGGCTACACCTTC	CASSLKQGRDNYGYTF
TRBV11-3	TRBD2	15	TRBJ2-1	NA	TGTGCCAGCAGCTCCCTTTTGGGGGGGAGAAATGAGCAGTTCTTC	CASSSLLGGRNEQFF
TRBV7-2	TRBD2	16	TRBJ2-3	NA	TGTGCCAGCAGCTTAGGGCTAGCGGGGGGCGGAGATACGCAGTATTTT	CASSLGLAGGGDTQYF
TRBV7-2	NA	15	TRBJ1-4	NA	TGTGCCAGCAGCTTATGGGATCTTGGTTATGAAAAACTGTTTTTT	CASSLWDLGYEKLFF
TRBV7-3	TRBD2	15	TRBJ2-1	NA	TGTGCCAGCAGCTGGGGGGGAGCGTTGGTGAATGAGCAGTTCTTC	CASSWGGALVNEQFF
TRBV3-1/TRBV3-2	NA	14	TRBJ1-3	once	TGTGCCAGCAGCCAAGACAGGGGTGGAAACACCATATATTTT	CASSQDRGGNTIYF
TRBV6-1	NA	14	TRBJ1-1	NA	TGTGCCAGCAGTGAATCCCCCATGAACACTGAAGCTTTCTTT	CASSESPMNTEAFF
TRBV6-4	TRBD1	13	TRBJ1-2	NA	TGTGCCAGCAGCAGGGACAGGAACTATGGCTACACCTTC	CASSRDRNYGYTF
TRBV29-1	TRBD1	17	TRBJ1-4	NA	TGCAGCGCATTAGACAGGGGTACCGGGGCCCTTAATGAAAAACTGTTTTTT	CSALDRGTGALNEKLFF
TRBV28	NA	14	TRBJ1-2	once	TGTGCCAGCAGTGCCCCTGGGCAGCTCTATGGCTACACCTTC	CASSAPGQLYGYTF
TRBV6-6	NA	13	TRBJ1-1	NA	TGTGCCAGCAGTTACTCCACCACAGGGTTATTCCCGTTT	CASSYSTTGLFPF
TRBV6-2/TRBV6-3	NA	15	TRBJ1-2	few	TGTGCCAGCAACCCCCGGTGGGGGCGGATCTATGGCTACACCTTC	CASNPRWGRIYGYTF
TRBV5-1	TRBD1	15	TRBJ2-2	few	TGCGCCAGCAGCACCGGGACAGGGGGTACCGGGGAGCTGTTTTTT	CASSTGTGGTGELFF
TRBV25-1	TRBD1	15	TRBJ1-3	NA	TGTGCCAGCCGGGACAGGGGGCTTCCTGGAAACACCATATATTTT	CASRDRGLPGNTIYF
TRBV7-9	NA	11	TRBJ1-1	once	TGTGCCAGTTACAGTAACACTGAAGCTTTCTTT	CASYSNTEAFF
TRBV5-1	NA	12	TRBJ1-6	NA	TGCGCCAGCAGATCGAGTTCATCACCCCTCCACTTT	CASRSSSSPLHF
TRBV7-3	NA	16	TRBJ1-2	NA	TGTGCCAGCAGCTTAAATTCCCCTCAGGGTTCGGGCGGCTACACCTTC	CASSLNSPQGSGGYTF
TRBV6-5	TRBD1	13	TRBJ2-7	NA	TGTGCCAGCAATAAGTTACAGGGGTACGAGCAGTACTTC	CASNKLQGYEQYF
TRBV25-1	NA	13	TRBJ2-7	NA	TGTGCCAGCAGTGAAGAATATAGATACGAGCAGTACTTC	CASSEEYRYEQYF
TRBV5-6	TRBD2	16	TRBJ2-7	NA	TGTGCCAGCAGCTTGGGACTAGCGGGAGCATCCTACGAGCAGTACTTC	CASSLGLAGASYEQYF
TRBV24-1	NA	16	TRBJ2-5	NA	TGTGCCACCAGTGGTCAACCGGGACCTTCCCAAGAGACCCAGTACTTC	CATSGQPGPSQETQYF